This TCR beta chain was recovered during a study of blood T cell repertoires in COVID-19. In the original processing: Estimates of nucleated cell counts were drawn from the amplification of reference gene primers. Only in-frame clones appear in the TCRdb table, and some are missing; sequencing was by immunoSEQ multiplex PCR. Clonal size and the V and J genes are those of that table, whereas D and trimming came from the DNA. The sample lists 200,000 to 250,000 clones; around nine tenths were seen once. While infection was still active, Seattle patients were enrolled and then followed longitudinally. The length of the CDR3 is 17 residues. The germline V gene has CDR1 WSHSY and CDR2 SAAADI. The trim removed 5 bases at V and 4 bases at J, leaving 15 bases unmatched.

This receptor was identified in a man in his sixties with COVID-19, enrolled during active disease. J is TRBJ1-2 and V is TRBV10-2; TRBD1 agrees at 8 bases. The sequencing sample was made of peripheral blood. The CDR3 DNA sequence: TGCGCCAGCAGTCACCAACGGACAGGGCAAATAGGCTATGGCTACACCTTC. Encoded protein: CASSHQRTGQIGYGYTF.